This T cell receptor beta chain was retrieved from a study of PD-L1 blockade in urothelial cancer. Whole-study context: Bladder-origin urothelial cancer in males covered about 85% of the roughly 29 patients.

Described time point: pretreatment peripheral blood. Into every PCR, synthetic TCR analog templates were spiked. Data came from immunoSEQ multiplex PCR; TCRdb stores just in-frame clones and leaves some out. The table has 65,000 to 80,000 clones, roughly 90% seen once. Deletions cut 10 bases from V and 3 bases from J, with 19 bases between. The CDR3 extends over 15 amino acids. Germline CDR1 is MNHNS and CDR2 is SASEGT. The sample consisted of PBMCs, taken around atezolizumab (anti-PD-L1) treatment. The chain links TRBV6-1 to TRBJ1-5; TRBD1 might be the D (6 bases). The receptor's source is a man in his 70s with urothelial cancer. In nucleotides, the CDR3 is TGTGCCACCCTTGAGTCCGGGACACTCAATCAGCCCCAGCATTTT. Translated, it gives CATLESGTLNQPQHF.